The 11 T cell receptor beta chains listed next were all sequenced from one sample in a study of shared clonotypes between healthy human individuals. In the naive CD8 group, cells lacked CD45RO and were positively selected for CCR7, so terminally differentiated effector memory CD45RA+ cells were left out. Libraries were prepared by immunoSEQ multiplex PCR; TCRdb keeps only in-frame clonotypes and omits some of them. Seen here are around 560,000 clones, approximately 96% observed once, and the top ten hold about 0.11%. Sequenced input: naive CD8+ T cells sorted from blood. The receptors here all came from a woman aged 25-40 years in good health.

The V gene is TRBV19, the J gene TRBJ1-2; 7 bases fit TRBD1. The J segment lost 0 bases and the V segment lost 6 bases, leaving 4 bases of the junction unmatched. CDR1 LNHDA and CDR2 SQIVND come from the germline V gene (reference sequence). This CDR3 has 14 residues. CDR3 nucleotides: TGTGCCAGTAGCGCAACAGGGGCTAACTATGGCTACACCTTC. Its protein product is CASSATGANYGYTF.

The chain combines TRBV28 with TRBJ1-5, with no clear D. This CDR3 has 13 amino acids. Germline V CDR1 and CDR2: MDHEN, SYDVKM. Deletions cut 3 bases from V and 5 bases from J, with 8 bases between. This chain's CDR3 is CASSFREYQPQHF. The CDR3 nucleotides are TGTGCCAGCAGTTTTCGGGAGTATCAGCCCCAGCATTTT.

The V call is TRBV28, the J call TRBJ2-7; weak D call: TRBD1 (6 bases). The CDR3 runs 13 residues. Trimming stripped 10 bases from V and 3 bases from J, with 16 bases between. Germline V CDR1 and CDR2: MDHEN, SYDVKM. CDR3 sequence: CATVFTGNYEQYF. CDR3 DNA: TGTGCCACCGTGTTTACAGGGAACTACGAGCAGTACTTC.

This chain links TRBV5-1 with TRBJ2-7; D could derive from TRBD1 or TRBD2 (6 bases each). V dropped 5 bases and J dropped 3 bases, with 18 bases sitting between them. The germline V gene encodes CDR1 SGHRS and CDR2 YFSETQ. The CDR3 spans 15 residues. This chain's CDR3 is CASREGQRALYEQYF. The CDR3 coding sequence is TGCGCCAGCAGAGAAGGACAGCGGGCCCTCTACGAGCAGTACTTC.

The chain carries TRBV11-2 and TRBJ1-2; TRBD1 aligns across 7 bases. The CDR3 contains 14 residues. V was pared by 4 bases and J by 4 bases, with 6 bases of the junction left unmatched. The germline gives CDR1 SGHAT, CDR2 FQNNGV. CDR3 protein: CASSSGQLVYGYTF. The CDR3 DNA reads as TGTGCCAGCAGCTCGGGACAGCTAGTCTATGGCTACACCTTC.

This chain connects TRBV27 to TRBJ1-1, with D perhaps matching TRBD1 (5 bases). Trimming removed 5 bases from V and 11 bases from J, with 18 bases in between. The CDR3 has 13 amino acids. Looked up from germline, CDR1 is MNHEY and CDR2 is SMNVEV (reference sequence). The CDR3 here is CASSPGSLRAAFF. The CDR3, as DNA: TGTGCCAGCAGTCCAGGGTCCCTTCGCGCGGCTTTCTTT.

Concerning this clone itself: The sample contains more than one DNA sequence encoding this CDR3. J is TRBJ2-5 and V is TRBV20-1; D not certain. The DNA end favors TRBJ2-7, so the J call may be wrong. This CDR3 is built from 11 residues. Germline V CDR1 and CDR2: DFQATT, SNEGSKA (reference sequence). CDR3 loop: CSARDPYEQYF. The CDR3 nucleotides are TGCAGTGCTAGAGATCCCTACGAGCAGTACTTC.

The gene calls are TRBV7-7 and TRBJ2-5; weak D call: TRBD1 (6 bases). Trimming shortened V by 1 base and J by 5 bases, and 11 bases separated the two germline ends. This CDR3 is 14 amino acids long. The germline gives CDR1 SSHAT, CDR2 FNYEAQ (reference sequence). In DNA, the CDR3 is TGTGCCAGCAGCTTAGAGCCAGGGGCGGAGACCCAGTACTTC. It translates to CASSLEPGAETQYF.

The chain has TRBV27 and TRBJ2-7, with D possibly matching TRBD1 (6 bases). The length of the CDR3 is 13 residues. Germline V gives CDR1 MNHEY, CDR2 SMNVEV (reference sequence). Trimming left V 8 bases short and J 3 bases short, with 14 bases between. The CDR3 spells CASGRQDFYEQYF. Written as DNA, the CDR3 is TGTGCCAGCGGGCGACAGGACTTCTACGAGCAGTACTTC.

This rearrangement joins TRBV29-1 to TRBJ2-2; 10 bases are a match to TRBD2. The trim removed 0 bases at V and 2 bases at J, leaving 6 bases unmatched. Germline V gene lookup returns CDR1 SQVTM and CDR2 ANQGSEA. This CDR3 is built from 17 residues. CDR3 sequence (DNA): TGCAGCGTTGAAGAAATAATAGCGGGAGGCAACACCGGGGAGCTGTTTTTT. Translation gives CSVEEIIAGGNTGELFF.

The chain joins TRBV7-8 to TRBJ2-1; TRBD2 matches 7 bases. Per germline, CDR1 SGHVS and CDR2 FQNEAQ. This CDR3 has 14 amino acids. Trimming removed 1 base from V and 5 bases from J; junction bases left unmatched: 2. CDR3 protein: CASSLGRGNNEQFF. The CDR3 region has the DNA TGTGCCAGCAGCTTAGGGCGGGGGAACAATGAGCAGTTCTTC. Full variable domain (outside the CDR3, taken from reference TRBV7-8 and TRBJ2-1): GAGVSQSPRYKVAKRGQDVALRCDPISGHVSLFWYQQALGQGPEFLTYFQNEAQLDKSGLPSDRFFAERPEGSVSTLKIQRTQQEDSAVYLCASSLGRGNNEQFFGPGTRLTVL.